What follows are 18 T cell receptor beta chains derived from one specimen sequenced in a study of stem cell transplantation in POMP-related autoinflammatory disease. This table comes from immunoSEQ multiplex PCR, and its TCRdb copy is limited to in-frame clones, with some not included. Altogether 68,000 or so clones are present, just over 90% being singletons, with the ten largest covering about 0.7%. This material consisted of CD4+ T cells from PBMCs, taken after stem cell transplantation. The receptors stem from a human patient with POMP-related autoinflammation and immune dysregulation (PRAID). The graft donor may have contributed some T cells.

The chain is built from TRBV5-1 and TRBJ2-3, with a possible D match to TRBD2 (7 bases). Trimming shortened V by 4 bases and J by 5 bases, and 17 bases separated the two germline ends. Germline V gene sequence: CDR1 SGHRS, CDR2 YFSETQ. This CDR3 is 15 amino acids long. CDR3 DNA sequence: TGCGCCAGCAGCCCCCCGCGGGGGCCTGGAGATACGCAGTATTTT. Translation: CASSPPRGPGDTQYF.

The V gene is TRBV5-1, the J gene TRBJ2-1; D gene uncertain. V gave up 0 bases and J gave up 8 bases, with 3 bases separating them. This CDR3 spans 11 amino acids. The germline CDR1 and CDR2 sequences are SGHRS and YFSETQ. The DNA for the CDR3 is TGCGCCAGCAGCTTGGGGTATGAGCAGTTCTTC. Translation gives CASSLGYEQFF.

The V gene is TRBV11-2, the J gene TRBJ2-7; maybe TRBD2 (6 bases). Germline lookup yields CDR1 SGHAT and CDR2 FQNNGV. The CDR3 runs to 14 residues. V was clipped by 4 bases and J by 3 bases, with 13 bases between them. CDR3 DNA: TGTGCCAGCAGCTCTGGGACTTTCAACTACGAGCAGTACTTC. Amino acid sequence: CASSSGTFNYEQYF.

This clone was observed a single time. CDR3 in amino acids: CASSPVTLGATGELFF. The CDR3 DNA is TGCGCCAGCAGCCCAGTGACCCTAGGCGCCACCGGGGAGCTGTTTTTT. The chain uses TRBV5-1 and TRBJ2-2; D gene uncertain. The CDR3 runs 16 residues. Germline CDR1 SGHRS, CDR2 YFSETQ. Between the trimmed V and J ends, which lost 4 bases and 4 bases, there was a span of 17 bases.

This chain links TRBV7-9 with TRBJ1-4; D remains unclear. The V gene lost 5 bases and the J gene lost 0 bases, with 13 bases spanning the gap. Germline loops: CDR1 SEHNR, CDR2 FQNEAQ (reference sequence). The CDR3 runs 16 residues. The DNA of the CDR3 is TGTGCCAGCAGCCGCGACCCTGAGACAACTAATGAAAAACTGTTTTTT. This encodes CASSRDPETTNEKLFF.

Only a few counts were recorded for this clone. The V and J genes are TRBV18 and TRBJ2-7; D remains ambiguous. This CDR3 contains 13 residues. The V gene lost 0 bases and the J gene lost 1 base, with 4 bases spanning the gap. CDR1 and CDR2 (germline): KGHSH, LQKENI. The CDR3 coding sequence is TGTGCCAGCTCACCACCCATGTCCTACGAGCAGTACGTC. Amino acids: CASSPPMSYEQYV.

CDR3 region: CASSQGETSGWRVYNEQFF. The CDR3 DNA sequence: TGTGCCAGCAGCCAAGGAGAGACTAGCGGGTGGAGGGTTTACAATGAGCAGTTCTTC. The chain combines TRBV3-1 (or the pseudogene TRBV3-2) with TRBJ2-1; TRBD2 matches 10 bases. Germline assignment: CDR1 LGHDT and CDR2 YNNKEL (reference sequence). The ends lost 1 base at V and 4 bases at J; junction bases unmatched: 13. The CDR3 sequence is 19 residues long.

This chain links TRBV5-1 with TRBJ2-1; TRBD2 matches 12 bases. The CDR3 runs to 16 residues. Germline V gene sequence: CDR1 SGHRS, CDR2 YFSETQ. The J segment lost 4 bases and the V segment lost 0 bases, leaving 2 bases of the junction unmatched. The DNA of the CDR3 is TGCGCCAGCAGCTTGGTCCTAGCGGGAGGGTACAATGAGCAGTTCTTC. Translated, it gives CASSLVLAGGYNEQFF.

The rearrangement joins TRBV2 to TRBJ2-3; 9 bases fit TRBD1. Germline values: CDR1 SNHLY, CDR2 FYNNEI. V lost 5 bases, J lost 4 bases, and 10 bases stayed unmatched. This CDR3 spans 16 amino acids. CDR3 amino acids: CASSSRGTGISDTQYF. CDR3 nucleotides: TGTGCCAGCAGTTCGCGGGGGACAGGGATTTCAGATACGCAGTATTTT.

In nucleotides, the CDR3 is TGTGCCAGCAGCTTCGGGACTAGCGGATTCTCCTACGAGCAGTACTTC. Its translation: CASSFGTSGFSYEQYF. V usage is TRBV7-9 and J usage is TRBJ2-7, with TRBD2 matching over 11 bases. After removal of 3 bases from V and 0 bases from J, the junction contained 4 bases not matched to a gene. The CDR3 totals 16 residues. The germline V gene encodes CDR1 SEHNR and CDR2 FQNEAQ (reference sequence).

This clone appeared a single time. This chain links TRBV2 with TRBJ2-1; 10 nucleotides match TRBD1. Germline values: CDR1 SNHLY, CDR2 FYNNEI. V lost 6 bases and J lost 8; bases outside the gene matches: 13. This CDR3 region has 16 residues. Here the CDR3 DNA reads TGTGCCAGCAGACCCCATAGCGGGACAGGGGACTATGAGCAGTTCTTC. This codes for CASRPHSGTGDYEQFF.

The CDR3 nucleotides read TGTGCCAGCAGTCCCGGGACTAGCGGCCACCTGGAGCAGTTCTTC. It translates to CASSPGTSGHLEQFF. The chain is built from TRBV7-2 and TRBJ2-1; TRBD2 matches 11 bases. CDR1 is SGHTA and CDR2 is FQGNSA in the germline V gene. CDR3 size: 15 residues. J was trimmed by 10 bases and V by 6 bases; bases with no gene match: 11. Full variable domain (remainder filled in from reference TRBV7-2 and TRBJ2-1): GAGVSQSPSNKVTEKGKDVELRCDPISGHTALYWYRQSLGQGLEFLIYFQGNSAPDKSGLPSDRFSAERTGGSVSTLTIQRTQQEDSAVYLCASSPGTSGHLEQFFGPGTRLTVL.

The CDR3 here is CASSPLGQGQETQYF. Here the CDR3 DNA reads TGTGCCAGCAGCCCCCTCGGACAGGGCCAAGAGACCCAGTACTTC. V is TRBV5-4 and J is TRBJ2-5; 8 bases fit TRBD1. Looked up from germline, CDR1 is SGHNT and CDR2 is YYREEE (reference sequence). This CDR3 is built from 15 residues. The V and J ends lost 4 bases and 1 base, in that order; junction bases with no gene match: 6.

This sequence joins TRBV6-5 and TRBJ1-3; possibly TRBD1 for D (5 bases). V gave up 4 bases and J gave up 2 bases, with 12 bases separating them. Germline CDR1 and CDR2: MNHEY and SVGAGI. This CDR3 has 15 amino acids. The CDR3 nucleotides are TGTGCCAGCAGTTGGGGCAGGGAGCCTGGAAACACCATATATTTT. Translation: CASSWGREPGNTIYF.

This clone was seen once. The V gene is TRBV6-5, the J gene TRBJ1-2; 8 bases are shared with TRBD1. The ends lost 7 bases at V and 4 bases at J; junction bases unmatched: 5. CDR1 and CDR2 from the germline V gene are MNHEY and SVGAGI. This CDR3 spans 13 amino acids. CDR3 sequence reads: CASKGGQVYGYTF. The DNA for the CDR3 is TGTGCCAGCAAGGGGGGACAGGTCTATGGCTACACCTTC.

This chain uses TRBV27 with TRBJ2-3; 12 nucleotides align to TRBD2. The V and J ends lost 7 bases and 4 bases, in that order; junction bases with no gene match: 6. The germline CDR1 and CDR2 sequences are MNHEY and SMNVEV (reference sequence). CDR3 length: 15 residues. CDR3 residues: CASKELAGGPDTQYF. CDR3 bases: TGTGCCAGCAAGGAGCTAGCGGGAGGGCCAGATACGCAGTATTTT.

In this sample, this clone turned up once. V and J are TRBV25-1 and TRBJ1-1; D call uncertain. Germline-derived CDR1 and CDR2 are MGHDK and SYGVNS. Trimming shortened V by 5 bases and J by 0 bases, and 7 bases separated the two germline ends. The CDR3 is 13 residues long. CDR3: CASSPIMNTEAFF. The CDR3 coding sequence is TGTGCCAGCAGTCCGATCATGAACACTGAAGCTTTCTTT.

This chain connects TRBV19 to TRBJ2-1; D possibly corresponds to TRBD1 (5 bases). The V gene's germline CDR1 is LNHDA and CDR2 SQIVND (reference sequence). This CDR3 region has 15 residues. V was pared by 4 bases and J by 9 bases, with 19 bases between. The CDR3 protein is CASSKGQLRRVEQFF. The CDR3 DNA reads TGTGCCAGTAGTAAGGGGCAGCTCCGCCGCGTTGAGCAGTTCTTC.